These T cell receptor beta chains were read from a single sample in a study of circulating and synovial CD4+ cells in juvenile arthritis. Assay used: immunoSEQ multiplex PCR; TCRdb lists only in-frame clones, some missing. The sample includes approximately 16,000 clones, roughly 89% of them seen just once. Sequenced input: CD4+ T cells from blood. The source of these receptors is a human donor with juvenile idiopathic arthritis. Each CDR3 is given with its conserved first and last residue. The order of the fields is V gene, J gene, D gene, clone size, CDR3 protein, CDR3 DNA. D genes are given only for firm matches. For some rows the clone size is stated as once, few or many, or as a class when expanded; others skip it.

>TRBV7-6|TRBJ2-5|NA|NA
CASSLAAEETQYF
TGTGCCAGCAGCTTAGCGGCGGAGGAGACCCAGTACTTC
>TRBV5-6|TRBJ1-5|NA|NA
CASSFRGRGFQPQHF
TGTGCCAGCAGCTTTCGCGGCAGGGGTTTTCAGCCCCAGCATTTT
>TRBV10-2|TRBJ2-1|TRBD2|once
CASSVAGGQVQFF
TGCGCCAGCAGTGTAGCGGGGGGGCAGGTGCAGTTCTTC
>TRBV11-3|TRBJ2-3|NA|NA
CASSFAGSTDTQYF
TGTGCCAGCAGCTTTGCGGGGAGCACAGATACGCAGTATTTT
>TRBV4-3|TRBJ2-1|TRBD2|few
CASSPSGRASEQFF
TGCGCCAGCAGCCCCAGCGGGAGGGCTAGTGAGCAGTTCTTC
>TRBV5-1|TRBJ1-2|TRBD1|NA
CASSAEGARVNYGYTF
TGCGCCAGCAGCGCGGAGGGGGCGCGGGTGAACTATGGCTACACCTTC
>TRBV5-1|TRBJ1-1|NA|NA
CASSLGLLRPGTEAFF
TGCGCCAGCAGCTTGGGGCTTCTCAGGCCGGGAACTGAAGCTTTCTTT
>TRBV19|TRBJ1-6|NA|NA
CASSIAGDGPLHF
TGTGCCAGTAGTATTGCGGGGGACGGACCCCTCCACTTT
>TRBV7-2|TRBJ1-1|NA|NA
CASSLLQPDMNTEAFF
TGTGCCAGCAGCTTATTACAGCCAGACATGAACACTGAAGCTTTCTTT
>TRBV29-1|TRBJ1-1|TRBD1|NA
CSVTGHRGNEAFF
TGCAGCGTCACGGGCCACAGGGGGAATGAAGCTTTCTTT
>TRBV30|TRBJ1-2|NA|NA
CAWSGAIYGYTF
TGTGCCTGGAGTGGTGCGATTTATGGCTACACCTTC
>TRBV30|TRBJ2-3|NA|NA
CAWSPRLGVADTQYF
TGTGCCTGGAGTCCAAGGCTAGGGGTGGCAGATACGCAGTATTTT
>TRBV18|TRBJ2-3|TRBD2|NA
CASSPPTSGGGTDTQYF
TGTGCCAGCTCACCCCCGACTAGCGGGGGGGGCACAGATACGCAGTATTTT
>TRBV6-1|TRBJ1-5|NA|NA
CASLGYSNQPQHF
TGTGCCAGCCTCGGGTATAGCAATCAGCCCCAGCATTTT
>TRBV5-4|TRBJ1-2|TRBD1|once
CASSLGGAGTAIIIYGYTF
TGTGCCAGCAGCTTGGGTGGGGCTGGGACAGCTATAATCATCTATGGCTACACCTTC
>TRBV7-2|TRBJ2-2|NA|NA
CASSLGPSAGELFF
TGTGCCAGCAGCTTAGGCCCGTCGGCCGGGGAGCTGTTTTTT
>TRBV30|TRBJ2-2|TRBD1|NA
CAWGPGQGAGELFF
TGTGCCTGGGGCCCGGGACAGGGAGCCGGGGAGCTGTTTTTT
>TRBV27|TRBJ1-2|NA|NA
CASSPDLRGGYGYTF
TGTGCCAGCAGTCCCGATCTACGAGGGGGCTATGGCTACACCTTC
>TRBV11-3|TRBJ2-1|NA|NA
CASSLDPGSSTKQFF
TGTGCCAGCAGCTTAGACCCTGGGTCTTCGACTAAGCAGTTCTTC
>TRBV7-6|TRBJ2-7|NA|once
CASSLRGEQYF
TGTGCCAGCAGCTTAAGGGGCGAGCAGTACTTC
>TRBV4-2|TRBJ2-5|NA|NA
CASSPGGGGETQYF
TGTGCCAGCAGCCCCGGCGGTGGGGGGGAGACCCAGTACTTC
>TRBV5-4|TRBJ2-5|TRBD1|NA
CASSLAQTGETQYF
TGTGCCAGCAGCTTGGCCCAGACAGGGGAGACCCAGTACTTC
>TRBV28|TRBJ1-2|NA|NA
CASSAPGGYTF
TGTGCCAGCAGTGCCCCCGGTGGCTACACCTTC
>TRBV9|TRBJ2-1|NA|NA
CASSVDLLVKNEQFF
TGTGCCAGCAGCGTAGACCTACTAGTTAAAAATGAGCAGTTCTTC
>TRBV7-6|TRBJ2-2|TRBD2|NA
CASSPLAGKNTGELFF
TGTGCCAGCAGCCCACTAGCGGGGAAAAACACCGGGGAGCTGTTTTTT
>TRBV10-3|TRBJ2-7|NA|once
CAIREGAEQYF
TGTGCCATCAGGGAAGGGGCTGAGCAGTACTTC
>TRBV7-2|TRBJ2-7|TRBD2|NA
CASSSTLGGGTYEQYF
TGTGCCAGCAGCTCGACCCTTGGCGGGGGGACGTACGAGCAGTACTTC
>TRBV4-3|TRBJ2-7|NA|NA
CASSPGERRYEQYF
TGCGCCAGCAGCCCAGGGGAGCGGCGCTACGAGCAGTACTTC
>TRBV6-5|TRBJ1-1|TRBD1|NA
CASSSLQGEAFF
TGTGCCAGCAGTTCCCTACAGGGGGAAGCTTTCTTT
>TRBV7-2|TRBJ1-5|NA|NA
CASSLTGRGNQPQHF
TGTGCCAGCAGCTTAACCGGGAGGGGGAATCAGCCCCAGCATTTT
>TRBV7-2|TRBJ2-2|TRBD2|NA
CASSLAGRVGELFF
TGTGCCAGCAGCTTAGCGGGGAGGGTCGGGGAGCTGTTTTTT
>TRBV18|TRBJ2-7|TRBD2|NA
CASSPGTSSYEQYF
TGTGCCAGCTCACCGGGGACTAGCTCCTACGAGCAGTACTTC
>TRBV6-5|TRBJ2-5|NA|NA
CASSRTGGSEGTQYF
TGTGCCAGCAGCAGGACCGGAGGATCCGAAGGGACCCAGTACTTC
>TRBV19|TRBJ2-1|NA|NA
CASSINQGANEQFF
TGTGCCAGTAGTATAAACCAAGGGGCCAATGAGCAGTTCTTC
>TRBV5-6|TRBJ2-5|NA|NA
CASSFGPGRLETQYF
NA
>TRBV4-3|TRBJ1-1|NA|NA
CASSQDKRADTEAFF
TGCGCCAGCAGCCAAGATAAGAGAGCGGACACTGAAGCTTTCTTT
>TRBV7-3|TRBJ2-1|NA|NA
CASSQNYALNNEQFF
TGTGCCAGCAGCCAGAACTACGCACTGAACAATGAGCAGTTCTTC
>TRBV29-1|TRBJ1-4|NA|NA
CSANTQGLEKLFF
TGCAGCGCTAACACCCAGGGTCTCGAAAAACTGTTTTTT
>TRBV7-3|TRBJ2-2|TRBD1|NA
CASSSGTGGRNTGELFF
TGTGCCAGCAGCTCCGGGACAGGGGGCCGGAACACCGGGGAGCTGTTTTTT
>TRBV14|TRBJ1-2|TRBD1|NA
CASSRRQGNGYTF
TGTGCCAGCAGCCGCCGACAGGGGAATGGCTACACCTTC
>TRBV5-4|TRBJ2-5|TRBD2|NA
CASSSTSGRFETQYF
TGTGCCAGCAGCTCGACTAGCGGGAGATTTGAGACCCAGTACTTC
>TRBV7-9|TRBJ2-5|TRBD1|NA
CASSPLRQGYQETQYF
TGTGCCAGCAGTCCCCTAAGACAGGGGTATCAAGAGACCCAGTACTTC
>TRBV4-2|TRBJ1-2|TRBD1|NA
CASSLGQEPFNYGYTF
TGTGCCAGCAGCCTTGGACAGGAGCCCTTTAACTATGGCTACACCTTC
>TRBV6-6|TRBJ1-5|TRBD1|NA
CASSYFVTGGNQPQHF
TGTGCCAGCAGTTACTTCGTGACAGGGGGCAATCAGCCCCAGCATTTT
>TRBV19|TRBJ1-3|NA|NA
CASRWTFSGNTIYF
TGTGCCAGTAGGTGGACTTTCTCTGGAAACACCATATATTTT
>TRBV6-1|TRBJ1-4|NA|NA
CASSEIGGLFEKLFF
TGTGCCAGCAGTGAGATAGGAGGGCTTTTCGAAAAACTGTTTTTT
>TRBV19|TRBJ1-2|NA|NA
CASSIGSGNGYTF
TGTGCCAGTAGTATAGGGTCGGGTAATGGCTACACCTTC
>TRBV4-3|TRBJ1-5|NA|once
CASSQDRTDQPQHF
TGCGCCAGCAGCCAAGATAGGACAGATCAGCCCCAGCATTTT
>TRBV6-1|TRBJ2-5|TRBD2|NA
CASRASGRETQYF
TGTGCCAGCAGGGCCAGCGGGAGGGAGACCCAGTACTTC